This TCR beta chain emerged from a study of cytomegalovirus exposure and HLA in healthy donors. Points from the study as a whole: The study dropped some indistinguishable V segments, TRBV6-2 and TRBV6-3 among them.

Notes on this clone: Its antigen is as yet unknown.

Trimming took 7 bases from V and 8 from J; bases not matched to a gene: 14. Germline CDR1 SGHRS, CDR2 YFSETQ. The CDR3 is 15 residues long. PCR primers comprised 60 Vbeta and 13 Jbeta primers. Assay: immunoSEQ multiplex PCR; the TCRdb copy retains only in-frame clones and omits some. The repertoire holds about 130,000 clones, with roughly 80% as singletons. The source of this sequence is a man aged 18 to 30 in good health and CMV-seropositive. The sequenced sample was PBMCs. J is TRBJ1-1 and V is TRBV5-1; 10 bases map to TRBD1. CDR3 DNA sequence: TGCGCCAGCGCAGGGGACTCGACAGGGGGCAGGGAAGCTTTCTTT. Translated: CASAGDSTGGREAFF.